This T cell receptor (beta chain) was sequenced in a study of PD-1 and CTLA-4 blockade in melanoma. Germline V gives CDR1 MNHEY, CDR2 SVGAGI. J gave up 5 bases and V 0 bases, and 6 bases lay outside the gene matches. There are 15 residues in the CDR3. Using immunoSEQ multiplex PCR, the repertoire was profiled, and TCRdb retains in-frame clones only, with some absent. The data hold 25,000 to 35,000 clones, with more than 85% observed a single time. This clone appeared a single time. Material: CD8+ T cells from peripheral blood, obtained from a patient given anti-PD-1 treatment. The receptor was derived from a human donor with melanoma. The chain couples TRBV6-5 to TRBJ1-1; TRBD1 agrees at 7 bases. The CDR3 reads CASSYSTGEGTEAFF. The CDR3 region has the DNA TGTGCCAGCAGTTACTCAACAGGGGAGGGGACTGAAGCTTTCTTT.